This T cell receptor beta chain came from a study of cytomegalovirus exposure and HLA in healthy donors. Points on this clone: Its antigen is not known.

Some clones are missing from TCRdb's copy, which holds only in-frame ones; the method was immunoSEQ multiplex PCR. The sample holds 76,000 or so clones, 90% to 95% seen once. Overall study results and limits: The finding came from a later analysis; first-cohort TCR clusters tended to co-occur in the roughly 120 validation repertoires. As confirmed in vitro, three CMV-associated chains were specific for CMV antigens.

The CDR3 has 16 residues. CDR1 and CDR2 (germline): WNHNN, SYGVQD (reference sequence). Trimming took off 0 bases at V and 4 bases at J, with 12 bases between the two ends. Source material: PBMCs. The sequence was obtained from a woman in her late teens or twenties in good health and CMV-seronegative. The rearrangement joins TRBV10-1 to TRBJ2-2; a possible D gene is TRBD1 (6 bases). Written as DNA, the CDR3 is TGCGCCAGCAGTGAGTCGGGGGCTTTGGGCACCGGGGAGCTGTTTTTT. Residues: CASSESGALGTGELFF.